This T cell receptor (beta chain) was sequenced in a study of cytomegalovirus exposure and HLA in healthy donors. Broader study findings: The later analysis indicated that the majority of CMV-associated TCR beta chains appeared HLA-restricted.

Both 60 Vbeta primers and 13 Jbeta primers went into the PCR. Profiled with immunoSEQ multiplex PCR; TCRdb holds only in-frame clones, not every one. The data show roughly 63,000 clones, more than 60% seen once. Germline CDR1 MNHEY, CDR2 SVGAGI. The CDR3 contains 13 residues. Trimming shortened V by 0 bases and J by 5 bases, and 7 bases separated the two germline ends. Points on this clone: What it binds is unknown.

The TCR originated in a woman aged 40-49 years in good health and CMV-seropositive. This chain connects TRBV6-5 to TRBJ1-1, with no clear D. Sequencing input: PBMCs. CDR3 nucleotide sequence: TGTGCCAGCAGTTACTCGGGCGCTACTGAAGCTTTCTTT. Translation: CASSYSGATEAFF.